These 28 T cell receptor beta chains were sequenced from one sample in a study of T cell repertoires in cytomegalovirus infection (dated 2019 in TCRdb). The antigens for these receptors are not known. The treatment or condition label here, explained by the study, means: in vitro stimulation with specific CMV peptide epitopes to enrich CMV-specific T cells. Sequencing was performed on an Illumina HiSeq 1500. TCRdb's own reprocessing of the public reads used fastp at Q25 and MiXCR and kept productive beta chains. Each entry merges the rows of one CDR3 protein and shows their most common DNA and genes. In this sample the table shows 650,000 to 900,000 distinct CDR3 sequences, under 35% of which occur a single time. In total, the top ten clones hold under 15% of the sample. Here the sequenced sample was cultured CD8+ T cells from PBMCs, taken from culture after CMV antigen stimulation. The receptors here all came from a human donor in good health (CMV status not recorded). Some clones in this sample may be carry-over from other donors' samples.

This clonotype occurred many times. The chain recombines TRBV4-1 with TRBJ2-7; 9 bases agree with TRBD1. J was trimmed by 3 bases and V by 1 base; bases with no gene match: 1. Germline V gene data show CDR1 as MGHRA and CDR2 as YSYEKL. There are 14 residues in the CDR3. The CDR3 is CASSQGTGDYEQYF. CDR3 nucleotide sequence: TGCGCCAGCAGCCAAGGGACAGGGGACTACGAGCAGTACTTC.

CDR3 sequence: CASSLRVRSHMQYF. The CDR3 nucleotides are TGTGCCAGCAGCTTAAGGGTGCGGTCGCATATGCAGTATTTT. The chain combines TRBV7-3 with TRBJ2-3; D unclear. The V end was cut by 1 base, the J end by 11 bases, with 16 bases between. CDR3 length: 14 residues. CDR1 and CDR2 from the germline V gene are SGHTA and FQGTGA.

The chain is built from TRBV2 and TRBJ1-1; 7 bases line up with TRBD1. The V segment lost 7 bases and the J segment 1 base; nucleotides outside the gene matches: 6. Germline V gene data show CDR1 as SNHLY and CDR2 as FYNNEI. CDR3 size: 14 residues. The CDR3 DNA reads TGTGCCAGCAATCTCGGGACAGCGAACACTGAAGCTTTCTTT. Translated, it gives CASNLGTANTEAFF.

The chain joins TRBV7-9 to TRBJ2-5, with unresolved D. V was trimmed by 3 bases and J by 11 bases, leaving 19 bases between them. The CDR3 spans 14 residues. Germline loops: CDR1 SEHNR, CDR2 FQNEAQ (reference sequence). The CDR3 coding sequence is TGTGCCAGCAGCTTTGACAACGCCTTGGGAAGGCAGTACTTC. This gives the protein CASSFDNALGRQYF.

The gene calls are TRBV29-1 and TRBJ1-1; a possible D gene is TRBD1 (5 bases). Trimming removed 4 bases from V and 4 bases from J, with 10 bases in between. Germline V gene lookup returns CDR1 SQVTM and CDR2 ANQGSEA. This CDR3 region has 12 residues. The CDR3 protein is CSVVGGVTEAFF. CDR3 sequence (DNA): TGCAGCGTTGTGGGGGGGGTCACTGAAGCTTTCTTT. Combining the CDR3 with reference TRBV29-1 and TRBJ1-1 gives the whole variable domain SAVISQKPSRDICQRGTSLTIQCQVDSQVTMMFWYRQQPGQSLTLIATANQGSEATYESGFVIDKFPISRPNLTFSTLTVSNMSPEDSSIYLCSVVGGVTEAFFGQGTRLTVV.

There are a few counts of this clonotype. The genes are TRBV4-2 and TRBJ1-1; 11 bases map to TRBD1. Per germline, CDR1 LGHNA and CDR2 YNFKEQ. With 3 bases clipped from V and 5 bases from J, the junction kept 5 bases outside the gene matches. This CDR3 region has 15 residues. DNA of the CDR3: TGTGCCAGCAGCCATGGGGACAGGGGGTGGACTGAAGCTTTCTTT. It is translated as CASSHGDRGWTEAFF.

This clonotype was counted a few times. CDR3 coding DNA: TGTGCCAGCAGCTTACACGGGGGTATGTACAATGAGCAGTTCTTC. Residues: CASSLHGGMYNEQFF. The genes are TRBV7-9 and TRBJ2-1, with TRBD2 as a possible D gene (6 bases). Trimming cost V 2 bases and J 4 bases, with 12 bases left between them. CDR1 and CDR2 (germline): SEHNR, FQNEAQ (reference sequence). This CDR3 is 15 amino acids long. Filled out from reference TRBV7-9 and TRBJ2-1, the complete variable domain reads DTGVSQNPRHKITKRGQNVTFRCDPISEHNRLYWYRQTLGQGPEFLTYFQNEAQLEKSRLLSDRFSAERPKGSFSTLEIQRTEQGDSAMYLCASSLHGGMYNEQFFGPGTRLTVL.

The rearrangement uses TRBV7-9 and TRBJ2-1, with D perhaps matching TRBD1 (6 bases). The germline V and J ends were trimmed by 7 bases and 7 bases, with 11 bases remaining between them. This CDR3 is 12 amino acids long. From germline, CDR1 is SEHNR and CDR2 FQNEAQ (reference sequence). The DNA for the CDR3 is TGTGCCAGCAACAAAAGGGGGAATGAGCAGTTCTTC. Residues: CASNKRGNEQFF.

This clonotype occurred many times. V gene TRBV7-6 combines with J gene TRBJ2-1; 8 bases agree with TRBD2. The length of the CDR3 is 15 residues. The germline gives CDR1 SGHVS, CDR2 FNYEAQ. The V and J ends lost 3 bases and 6 bases, in that order; junction bases with no gene match: 7. The CDR3 nucleotides are TGTGCCAGCAGCTTGCGGGGGGCGATTTTCAATGAGCAGTTCTTC. It codes for CASSLRGAIFNEQFF. The whole variable domain, filled in from reference TRBV7-6 and TRBJ2-1, reads GAGVSQSPRYKVTKRGQDVALRCDPISGHVSLYWYRQALGQGPEFLTYFNYEAQQDKSGLPNDRFSAERPEGSISTLTIQRTEQRDSAMYRCASSLRGAIFNEQFFGPGTRLTVL.

This clonotype was seen ten or more times. A junction boundary mismatches the germline segment, possibly from a read error. The J gene is TRBJ1-5, the V gene TRBV7-7; 7 bases line up with TRBD1. The CDR3 totals 16 residues. In germline, CDR1 is SSHAT, CDR2 FNYEAQ (reference sequence). CDR3 protein: CASSTLRDRHYQPQHF. The CDR3 DNA reads TGTGCTAGCAGCACACTTCGGGACAGACACTATCAGCCCCAGCATTTT.

This clonotype has just a few counts. The chain has TRBV20-1 and TRBJ1-1, with 7 bases aligning to TRBD1. Unmatched junction bases numbered 8, after V lost 0 bases and J lost 7 bases. Per the germline V gene, CDR1 is DFQATT and CDR2 is SNEGSKA (reference sequence). This CDR3 contains 14 residues. Written as DNA, the CDR3 is TGCAGTGCTAGAGATTTCCCAGGGGGAGATGAAGCTTTCTTT. Its translation: CSARDFPGGDEAFF.

This rearrangement joins TRBV20-1 to TRBJ2-3; TRBD2 aligns across 11 bases. The CDR3 has 16 residues. With V trimmed by 5 bases and J by 3 bases, 10 bases remained unmatched. The germline gives CDR1 DFQATT, CDR2 SNEGSKA (reference sequence). CDR3 amino acids: CSAEFISGGETDTQYF. CDR3 coding DNA: TGCAGTGCTGAATTTATTAGCGGGGGGGAAACAGATACGCAGTATTTT.

This clonotype was recorded a few times. J is TRBJ2-5 and V is TRBV7-9; the match to TRBD2 covers 7 bases. The CDR3 contains 16 residues. From germline, CDR1 is SEHNR and CDR2 FQNEAQ (reference sequence). V lost 4 bases to trimming and J lost 2 bases; unmatched junction nucleotides: 10. The chain's CDR3 is CASSSPGEGWQETQYF. The DNA for the CDR3 is TGTGCCAGCAGCTCCCCTGGGGAGGGTTGGCAAGAGACCCAGTACTTC.

The sample holds a few counts of this clonotype. This chain uses TRBV15 with TRBJ2-5; TRBD1 matches 8 bases. CDR1 and CDR2 (germline): LNHNV, YYDKDF (reference sequence). V shed 3 bases, J shed 5 bases, and the junction held 5 bases outside the gene matches. The CDR3 runs to 14 residues. CDR3 nucleotides: TGTGCCACCAGCAGGGACAGGGCGATGGAGACCCAGTACTTC. This gives the protein CATSRDRAMETQYF. Drawing the rest from reference TRBV15 and TRBJ2-5, the complete variable domain is DAMVIQNPRYQVTQFGKPVTLSCSQTLNHNVMYWYQQKSSQAPKLLFHYYDKDFNNEADTPDNFQSRRPNTSFCFLDIRSPGLGDTAMYLCATSRDRAMETQYFGPGTRLLVL.

The sample holds many counts of this clonotype. This chain links TRBV7-2 with TRBJ1-1, with TRBD1 matching 11 bases. Germline lookup yields CDR1 SGHTA and CDR2 FQGNSA. The V segment lost 5 bases and the J segment 6 bases; nucleotides outside the gene matches: 11. The CDR3 covers 16 residues. This CDR3 is CASSPSRTGGFPEAFF. The CDR3 DNA follows: TGTGCCAGCAGCCCATCCCGGACAGGGGGCTTCCCTGAAGCTTTCTTT.

The chain recombines TRBV10-1 with TRBJ2-1, with D tentatively TRBD1 (5 bases). The ends were cut back, 8 bases at V and 13 bases at J, with 15 bases in the middle. The CDR3 extends over 11 amino acids. Germline CDR1 and CDR2: WNHNN and SYGVQD (reference sequence). The CDR3 DNA reads TGCGCCAGCGGCGAGAGGACAAGCCAGTTCTTC. This codes for CASGERTSQFF.

The sample holds one count of this clonotype. This chain connects TRBV2 to TRBJ1-6; no clear D gene. The CDR3 covers 12 residues. Between the trimmed V and J ends, which lost 1 base and 14 bases, there was a span of 9 bases. Germline lookup yields CDR1 SNHLY and CDR2 FYNNEI. This CDR3 is CASSEGSRTLHF. CDR3 bases: TGTGCCAGCAGTGAAGGCTCTCGAACCCTCCACTTT.

This clonotype has only a few counts. This chain uses TRBV28 with TRBJ1-4; TRBD1 might be the D (6 bases). Deletions cut 0 bases from V and 6 bases from J, with 17 bases between. This CDR3 is built from 17 residues. In germline, CDR1 is MDHEN, CDR2 SYDVKM. CDR3 sequence reads: CASSLWRGGAEDEKLFF. CDR3 in DNA: TGTGCCAGCAGTTTATGGCGGGGGGGGGCAGAGGATGAAAAACTGTTTTTT.

This chain links TRBV7-9 with TRBJ2-1; maybe TRBD2 (6 bases). Looked up from germline, CDR1 is SEHNR and CDR2 is FQNEAQ (reference sequence). The V and J ends lost 5 bases and 0 bases respectively, with 14 bases between them. This CDR3 has 16 residues. CDR3 in amino acids: CASSTPDGSSYNEQFF. Here the CDR3 DNA reads TGTGCCAGCAGCACCCCAGACGGGAGCTCCTACAATGAGCAGTTCTTC.

This clonotype was counted a few times. The CDR3 DNA sequence: TGTGCCAGCAGCTGGACTAGCGGGGGAGGTGAGCAGTTCTTC. This sequence encodes CASSWTSGGGEQFF. The J gene is TRBJ2-1, the V gene TRBV7-9; 13 bases are a match to TRBD2. This CDR3 comprises 14 residues. CDR1 is SEHNR and CDR2 is FQNEAQ in the germline V gene (reference sequence). V gave up 4 bases and J gave up 9 bases; unmatched junction bases: 3. Looking up the rest from reference TRBV7-9 and TRBJ2-1 gives the full variable domain: DTGVSQNPRHKITKRGQNVTFRCDPISEHNRLYWYRQTLGQGPEFLTYFQNEAQLEKSRLLSDRFSAERPKGSFSTLEIQRTEQGDSAMYLCASSWTSGGGEQFFGPGTRLTVL.

The chain employs TRBV7-6 and TRBJ1-3; no firm D call. The V and J ends lost 6 bases and 8 bases respectively, with 11 bases between them. CDR3 length: 12 amino acids. The germline V gene has CDR1 SGHVS and CDR2 FNYEAQ. As DNA, the CDR3 is TGTGCCAGCAGTCCTCAGGAGGACACCATATATTTT. As protein: CASSPQEDTIYF.

This chain uses TRBV20-1 with TRBJ2-5; D is tentatively TRBD1 or TRBD2 (6 bases each). V was trimmed by 3 bases and J by 5 bases, leaving 16 bases between them. This CDR3 is 14 amino acids long. Germline V gene data show CDR1 as DFQATT and CDR2 as SNEGSKA (reference sequence). The CDR3 sequence: CSASEAGQKETQYF. Written as DNA, the CDR3 is TGCAGTGCTAGTGAGGCGGGACAAAAGGAGACCCAGTACTTC.

There are a few counts of this clonotype. The gene calls are TRBV29-1 and TRBJ1-1; a possible D gene is TRBD1 (5 bases). Looked up from germline, CDR1 is SQVTM and CDR2 is ANQGSEA. The germline V and J ends were trimmed by 4 bases and 1 base, with 10 bases remaining between them. The CDR3 extends over 13 amino acids. The CDR3 DNA reads TGCAGCGTTGTCGGGGCCACGAACACTGAAGCTTTCTTT. This translates into CSVVGATNTEAFF.

This clonotype was observed a few times. The chain couples TRBV28 to TRBJ2-7; unclear D gene. The V gene's germline CDR1 is MDHEN and CDR2 SYDVKM. The CDR3 covers 14 residues. V dropped 5 bases and J dropped 0 bases, with 11 bases sitting between them. Here the CDR3 DNA reads TGTGCCAGCAGTCCCGCATTGAGCTCCTACGAGCAGTACGTC. This sequence encodes CASSPALSSYEQYV.

To note about this clonotype: A much larger clone differs from this one at a single base, so this may be a read error. The V and J genes are TRBV28 and TRBJ2-2, with D possibly TRBD2 on 6 matching bases. Germline CDR1 MDHEN, CDR2 SYDVKM. The CDR3 covers 15 residues. In DNA form, the CDR3 reads TGTGCCAGCAGCCCCAGGCTAGCGTTTGGCGGGGAGCTGTTATTT. It translates to CASSPRLAFGGELLF.

This clonotype was recorded many times. V and J are TRBV7-4 and TRBJ2-5; TRBD2 is a possible D gene (7 bases). CDR1 is SGHVT and CDR2 is SQSDAQ in the germline V gene. CDR3 length: 16 amino acids. V gave up 0 bases and J gave up 4 bases, with 15 bases separating them. CDR3 residues: CASSLARGGVGETQYF. The CDR3 coding sequence is TGTGCCAGCAGCTTAGCCCGAGGGGGGGTAGGAGAGACCCAGTACTTC.

This chain uses TRBV7-3 with TRBJ2-7; D possibly matches TRBD1 or TRBD2 (6 bases each). This CDR3 spans 16 amino acids. Germline V gives CDR1 SGHTA, CDR2 FQGTGA. The germline V and J ends were trimmed by 4 bases and 4 bases, with 20 bases remaining between them. DNA for the CDR3: TGTGCCAGCAGCTCGCCCTCCCCCCGGGGGCAATACGAGCAGTACGTC. This encodes CASSSPSPRGQYEQYV.

This clonotype was detected many times. This sequence joins TRBV7-6 and TRBJ1-1; TRBD1 matches 9 bases. CDR1 is SGHVS, CDR2 FNYEAQ, per germline. CDR3 length equals 15 residues. Unmatched junction bases numbered 9, after V lost 5 bases and J lost 5 bases. DNA for the CDR3: TGTGCCAGCAGCCCTAGGCGGGACAGGGTTACTGAAGCTTTCTTT. It translates to CASSPRRDRVTEAFF.